The 19 T cell receptor beta chains below were found in one sample sequenced in a study of blood T cell repertoires in COVID-19 (dated by TCRdb to 2018 to 2021). The library was built by means of the immunoSEQ multiplex PCR assay. The table comes from immuneACCESS by way of TCRdb, which keeps in-frame sequences with V and J called. Part of the clones is missing from these tables; in studies checked, under half for an unresolved V gene and the rest for unknown reasons. The sample table shows roughly 150,000 clones, and 80% to 90% are seen once. The top ten clones comprise about 8.9% of the sample. Specimen: peripheral blood. These receptor sequences come from a woman aged 45-65 years with acute or convalescent COVID-19.

CDR3 amino acids: CASSAGTSGATDTQYF. The CDR3 DNA sequence: TGTGCCAGCAGCGCTGGGACTAGCGGGGCCACAGATACGCAGTATTTT. The rearrangement uses TRBV7-3 and TRBJ2-3; 13 bases match TRBD2. The CDR3 spans 16 residues. Germline V gene sequence: CDR1 SGHTA, CDR2 FQGTGA. The V segment lost 5 bases and the J segment 2 bases; nucleotides outside the gene matches: 4.

The chain joins TRBV4-3 to TRBJ2-7; the match to TRBD1 covers 10 bases. V lost 3 bases and J lost 3; bases outside the gene matches: 8. CDR3 length: 16 amino acids. CDR1 is LGHNA, CDR2 YSLEER, per germline. In DNA, the CDR3 is TGCGCCAGCAGCCACGACAGGGGGCCCAGAGGCTACGAGCAGTACTTC. Its translation is CASSHDRGPRGYEQYF.

This chain joins TRBV4-2 and TRBJ2-7; 8 bases agree with TRBD1. CDR3 length: 14 residues. V lost 0 bases to trimming and J lost 6 bases; unmatched junction nucleotides: 4. The germline CDR1 and CDR2 sequences are LGHNA and YNFKEQ. In DNA, the CDR3 is TGTGCCAGCAGCCAAGATTGGCAGGGGGCCGAGCAGTACTTC. Residues: CASSQDWQGAEQYF.

The V gene is TRBV19, the J gene TRBJ1-2; 10 bases are shared with TRBD1. This CDR3 has 17 residues. Germline lookup yields CDR1 LNHDA and CDR2 SQIVND (reference sequence). The junction had 12 bases not matched to a gene; V was cut back by 8 bases and J by 0 bases. Written as DNA, the CDR3 is TGTGCCAGTCTATCCCAAACCGGGACAGGGGCTAACTATGGCTACACCTTC. It translates to CASLSQTGTGANYGYTF.

In DNA, the CDR3 is TGTGCCAGCAGTAACCAAGGACAGCGCCGTGGCGGGGAAGCTTTCTTT. It encodes CASSNQGQRRGGEAFF. This chain joins TRBV27 and TRBJ1-1; a weak D match, TRBD1 (6 bases). The CDR3 consists of 16 residues. Trimming took 5 bases from V and 8 from J, leaving 24 bases between them. Germline CDR1 and CDR2: MNHEY and SMNVEV (reference sequence).

This CDR3 reads CALRGSGAFF. CDR3 nucleotides: TGTGCCCTTCGAGGGTCGGGAGCTTTCTTT. The chain joins TRBV5-3 to TRBJ1-1, with unresolved D. TRBV5-3 is flagged as an ORF with uncertain function. The ends were cut back, 10 bases at V and 10 bases at J, with 14 bases in the middle. CDR3 size: 10 residues.

This clone was observed many times. This chain links TRBV7-8 with TRBJ2-1; D perhaps matches TRBD1 (5 bases). V gave up 1 base and J gave up 3 bases, with 13 bases separating them. CDR1 and CDR2 (germline): SGHVS, FQNEAQ. The CDR3 has 16 amino acids. This CDR3 reads CASSLGVGVNYNEQFF. In nucleotides, the CDR3 is TGTGCCAGCAGCTTAGGTGTAGGGGTTAACTACAATGAGCAGTTCTTC. Filled out from reference TRBV7-8 and TRBJ2-1, the complete variable domain reads GAGVSQSPRYKVAKRGQDVALRCDPISGHVSLFWYQQALGQGPEFLTYFQNEAQLDKSGLPSDRFFAERPEGSVSTLKIQRTQQEDSAVYLCASSLGVGVNYNEQFFGPGTRLTVL.

This chain joins TRBV9 and TRBJ1-2, with 8 positions matching TRBD1. CDR1 is SGDLS, CDR2 YYNGEE, per germline. The CDR3 loop spans 15 amino acids. V lost 3 bases to trimming and J lost 4 bases; unmatched junction nucleotides: 8. The CDR3 nucleotides read TGTGCCAGCAGCGACCCTACAGGGGGAACCTATGGCTACACCTTC. This codes for CASSDPTGGTYGYTF.

The CDR3 is CASSQRRGRGHNEQFF. The CDR3 nucleotides read TGCGCCAGCAGCCAACGCCGGGGGCGGGGGCACAATGAGCAGTTCTTC. The gene calls are TRBV4-1 and TRBJ2-1; tentative D call: TRBD2 (7 bases). Germline-derived CDR1 and CDR2 are MGHRA and YSYEKL. V lost 2 bases and J lost 5, with 16 bases in between. The CDR3 totals 16 residues.

This chain joins TRBV4-2 and TRBJ1-2; possibly TRBD1 for D (6 bases). The germline V gene encodes CDR1 LGHNA and CDR2 YNFKEQ. CDR3 length: 16 residues. V was clipped by 0 bases and J by 4 bases, with 15 bases between them. CDR3 loop: CASSQDRTGQFYGYTF. The CDR3 nucleotides are TGTGCCAGCAGCCAAGATCGAACAGGGCAGTTCTATGGCTACACCTTC.

The chain carries TRBV4-1 and TRBJ1-3, with TRBD1 matching 10 bases. Germline lookup yields CDR1 MGHRA and CDR2 YSYEKL. V lost 4 bases, J lost 5 bases, and 8 bases stayed unmatched. The CDR3 is 16 residues long. As DNA, the CDR3 is TGCGCCAGCAGCCCAGAGACAGGGGGCGCGAGAAACACCATATATTTT. Translated: CASSPETGGARNTIYF.

The V and J genes are TRBV7-2 and TRBJ1-6, with 8 bases matching TRBD1. V was clipped by 5 bases and J by 3 bases; unmatched bases: 6. The CDR3 has 16 residues. From germline, CDR1 is SGHTA and CDR2 FQGNSA. This CDR3 is CASSRFGQGYNSPLHF. The CDR3 DNA is TGTGCCAGCAGCAGATTCGGACAGGGCTATAATTCACCCCTCCACTTT.

The gene calls are TRBV18 and TRBJ2-7; D call uncertain. Germline V gene sequence: CDR1 KGHSH, CDR2 LQKENI. The CDR3 consists of 14 residues. Trimming pared 5 bases from V and 1 base from J, leaving 12 bases between. CDR3 loop: CASSDRQTSYEQYF. CDR3 DNA sequence: TGTGCCAGCTCAGATCGGCAGACATCCTACGAGCAGTACTTC. Using reference TRBV18 and TRBJ2-7 for the parts outside the CDR3, the full variable domain is NAGVMQNPRHLVRRRGQEARLRCSPMKGHSHVYWYRQLPEEGLKFMVYLQKENIIDESGMPKERFSAEFPKEGPSILRIQQVVRGDSAAYFCASSDRQTSYEQYFGPGTRLTVT.

The rearrangement links TRBV18 to TRBJ1-5; no reliable D call. The CDR3 sequence is 14 residues long. Germline V lookup: CDR1 KGHSH, CDR2 LQKENI. V was trimmed by 2 bases and J by 2 bases, leaving 7 bases between them. This CDR3 is CASSPGPGNQPQHF. For the CDR3, the DNA is TGTGCCAGCTCACCAGGTCCAGGCAATCAGCCCCAGCATTTT.

The chain carries TRBV6-5 and TRBJ1-2; the D is unclear. Germline lookup yields CDR1 MNHEY and CDR2 SVGAGI. This CDR3 has 13 amino acids. V dropped 6 bases and J dropped 4 bases, with 12 bases sitting between them. The CDR3 DNA follows: TGTGCCAGCAGAGTCCTGGGAGGCTATGGCTACACCTTC. It specifies CASRVLGGYGYTF.

The V gene is TRBV18, the J gene TRBJ1-4; a possible D gene is TRBD1 (5 bases). Trimming shortened V by 0 bases and J by 2 bases, and 7 bases separated the two germline ends. CDR1 and CDR2 (germline): KGHSH, LQKENI. The CDR3 loop spans 15 amino acids. The CDR3 DNA sequence: TGTGCCAGCTCACCACCGGGGCGGACTAATGAAAAACTGTTTTTT. Protein: CASSPPGRTNEKLFF.

This chain uses TRBV3-1 (or the pseudogene TRBV3-2) with TRBJ2-5; no definite D call. The CDR3 is 12 residues long. Trimming shortened V by 4 bases and J by 5 bases, and 8 bases separated the two germline ends. The V gene's germline CDR1 is LGHDT and CDR2 YNNKEL (reference sequence). CDR3 nucleotide sequence: TGTGCCAGCAGCCCGATTCGGGAGACCCAGTACTTC. Protein: CASSPIRETQYF.

The gene calls are TRBV7-9 and TRBJ1-1, with D perhaps TRBD1 (6 bases). This CDR3 comprises 14 residues. Trimming stripped 5 bases from V and 1 base from J, with 11 bases between. The germline V gene has CDR1 SEHNR and CDR2 FQNEAQ (reference sequence). The CDR3, as DNA: TGTGCCAGCAGCCCTGGACAGTGGAACACTGAAGCTTTCTTT. This codes for CASSPGQWNTEAFF.

V gene TRBV18 combines with J gene TRBJ1-1; the D gene is possibly TRBD1 (5 bases). The V gene's germline CDR1 is KGHSH and CDR2 LQKENI. The CDR3 length is 14 residues. V was pared by 4 bases and J by 4 bases, with 13 bases between. CDR3 loop: CASSQSQGGTEAFF. The CDR3 coding sequence is TGTGCCAGCTCACAATCTCAGGGAGGCACTGAAGCTTTCTTT.